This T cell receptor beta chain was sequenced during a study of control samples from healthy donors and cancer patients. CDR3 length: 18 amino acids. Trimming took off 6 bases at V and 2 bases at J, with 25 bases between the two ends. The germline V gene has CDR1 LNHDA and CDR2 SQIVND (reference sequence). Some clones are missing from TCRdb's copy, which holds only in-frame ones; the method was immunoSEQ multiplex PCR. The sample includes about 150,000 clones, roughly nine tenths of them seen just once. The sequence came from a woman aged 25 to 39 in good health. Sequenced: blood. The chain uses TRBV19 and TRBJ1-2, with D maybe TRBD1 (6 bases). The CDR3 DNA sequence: TGTGCCAGTAGCCCAGTGGGGGGCTTTAGTTTGTTGAACTATGGCTACACCTTC. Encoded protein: CASSPVGGFSLLNYGYTF. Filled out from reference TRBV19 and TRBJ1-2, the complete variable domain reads DGGITQSPKYLFRKEGQNVTLSCEQNLNHDAMYWYRQDPGQGLRLIYYSQIVNDFQKGDIAEGYSVSREKKESFPLTVTSAQKNPTAFYLCASSPVGGFSLLNYGYTFGSGTRLTVV.